Below, 17 T cell receptor beta chains from the same sample are listed, as sequenced in a study of T cell responses to AZD1222 COVID-19 vaccine. Assay: immunoSEQ multiplex PCR; the TCRdb copy retains only in-frame clones and omits some. The repertoire holds about 110,000 clones, with approximately 87% as singletons. This sample comprised peripheral blood, obtained 28 days after the second AZD1222 dose. Every receptor here comes from an adult who received the AZD1222 COVID-19 vaccine.

The V call is TRBV19, the J call TRBJ1-2; 9 bases map to TRBD1. Trimming cost V 2 bases and J 2 bases; bases outside gene matches: 9. Germline V gives CDR1 LNHDA, CDR2 SQIVND (reference sequence). The CDR3 spans 17 residues. Here the CDR3 reads CASSISAAGQGNYGYTF. Here the CDR3 DNA reads TGTGCCAGTAGTATAAGTGCGGCGGGACAGGGCAACTATGGCTACACCTTC.

This chain links TRBV6-6 with TRBJ1-5; D uncertain. The germline gives CDR1 MNHNY, CDR2 SVGAGI (reference sequence). The V end was cut by 0 bases, the J end by 2 bases, with 8 bases between. This CDR3 spans 15 amino acids. The CDR3 coding sequence is TGTGCCAGCAGTTACTCGGAGCGCGGCAATCAGCCCCAGCATTTT. As protein: CASSYSERGNQPQHF.

The gene calls are TRBV6-4 and TRBJ2-1; 10 positions match TRBD2. J gave up 10 bases and V 5 bases, and 17 bases lay outside the gene matches. Germline CDR1 and CDR2: MRHNA and SNTAGT. The CDR3 contains 17 residues. This CDR3 is CASSFHNLAGVFGEQFF. The CDR3 DNA follows: TGTGCCAGCAGTTTTCACAACCTAGCGGGAGTGTTTGGGGAGCAGTTCTTC.

The V and J genes are TRBV5-6 and TRBJ1-2; no clear D. CDR1 and CDR2 (germline): SGHDT, YYEEEE. V lost 7 bases to trimming and J lost 8 bases, with 15 bases between them. The CDR3 is made up of 12 amino acids. Here the CDR3 DNA reads TGTGCCAGCTGCTGGAAAACAACGGGCTACACCTTC. This encodes CASCWKTTGYTF.

The V and J genes are TRBV18 and TRBJ2-5; tentatively, D is TRBD1 (5 bases). The CDR3 covers 13 residues. Trimming took off 3 bases at V and 2 bases at J, with 7 bases between the two ends. The germline V gene has CDR1 KGHSH and CDR2 LQKENI. CDR3: CASSPDRQETQYF. Written as DNA, the CDR3 is TGTGCCAGCTCACCTGACAGACAAGAGACCCAGTACTTC.

The J gene is TRBJ1-1, the V gene TRBV24-1; D is uncertain. Trimming left V 3 bases short and J 3 bases short, with 10 bases between. The CDR3 runs to 14 residues. Germline-derived CDR1 and CDR2 are KGHDR and SFDVKD. CDR3 DNA: TGTGCCACCAGTGATAAGGGCCGGGACACTGAAGCTTTCTTT. Translated: CATSDKGRDTEAFF.

This clone was observed a handful of times. This chain connects TRBV6-2 or TRBV6-3 to TRBJ2-3; D is perhaps TRBD2 (6 bases). Germline V CDR1 and CDR2: MNHEY, SVGEGT. CDR3 size: 13 residues. V was trimmed by 5 bases and J by 5 bases, leaving 11 bases between them. CDR3 DNA: TGTGCCAGCAGTGAGCGGGCCGAAGATACGCAGTATTTT. Translated: CASSERAEDTQYF.

The chain employs TRBV19 and TRBJ2-2; 8 bases fit TRBD1. From germline, CDR1 is LNHDA and CDR2 SQIVND (reference sequence). J was trimmed by 4 bases and V by 4 bases; bases with no gene match: 5. The CDR3 is made up of 15 amino acids. CDR3 residues: CASSSPGGRTGELFF. The CDR3 DNA follows: TGTGCCAGTAGTAGCCCAGGGGGCCGCACCGGGGAGCTGTTTTTT.

The J gene is TRBJ2-2, the V gene TRBV3-1 (or the pseudogene TRBV3-2), with 8 bases fitting TRBD1. V was pared by 1 base and J by 1 base, with 2 bases of the junction left unmatched. This CDR3 has 16 residues. Germline V CDR1 and CDR2: LGHDT, YNNKEL (reference sequence). Written as DNA, the CDR3 is TGTGCCAGCAGCCAAGCAGGGACAGGGAACACCGGGGAGCTGTTTTTT. It codes for CASSQAGTGNTGELFF.

The chain employs TRBV7-9 and TRBJ1-3; D unresolved. The germline V gene encodes CDR1 SEHNR and CDR2 FQNEAQ (reference sequence). The CDR3 is 15 residues long. V was shortened by 5 bases and J by 2 bases, with 13 bases between the two germline ends. CDR3 nucleotides: TGTGCCAGCAGCCCGGAGGTGGCACCTGGAAACACCATATATTTT. Its protein is CASSPEVAPGNTIYF.

The V gene is TRBV2, the J gene TRBJ1-5, with D maybe TRBD1 (5 bases). In germline, CDR1 is SNHLY, CDR2 FYNNEI. The CDR3 has 15 amino acids. V shed 3 bases and J shed 0 bases, with 9 bases lying between them. The CDR3 sequence is CASSDRTLSNQPQHF. CDR3 bases: TGTGCCAGCAGTGATAGGACACTTAGCAATCAGCCCCAGCATTTT.

The chain uses TRBV5-1 and TRBJ1-1, with D perhaps matching TRBD1 (6 bases). This CDR3 region has 14 residues. V was pared by 1 base and J by 4 bases, with 11 bases between. Germline CDR1 SGHRS, CDR2 YFSETQ. DNA for the CDR3: TGCGCCAGCAGCTTGAGAGGGGGAGGCACTGAAGCTTTCTTT. This codes for CASSLRGGGTEAFF.

This clone was found a few times. V usage is TRBV27 and J usage is TRBJ2-1, with 8 bases matching TRBD2. Losses at the gene ends were 5 bases for V and 6 bases for J; bases not matched to a gene: 9. Germline assignment: CDR1 MNHEY and CDR2 SMNVEV (reference sequence). This CDR3 region has 15 residues. CDR3 residues: CASSLGVAGSNEQFF. For the CDR3, the DNA is TGTGCCAGCAGTCTTGGGGTAGCGGGATCCAATGAGCAGTTCTTC.

This chain joins TRBV2 and TRBJ2-7; no reliable D call. The CDR3 is 11 residues long. Trimming cost V 1 base and J 4 bases, with 2 bases left between them. Germline CDR1 reads SNHLY; CDR2 reads FYNNEI. CDR3 sequence: CASSEEYEQYF. The CDR3 DNA sequence: TGTGCCAGCAGTGAAGAGTACGAGCAGTACTTC.

This chain links TRBV5-1 with TRBJ2-6, with D perhaps matching TRBD1 (6 bases). Germline V gives CDR1 SGHRS, CDR2 YFSETQ. This CDR3 has 16 residues. Deletions cut 4 bases from V and 1 base from J, with 12 bases between. The CDR3 sequence: CASSLPTGSGANVLTF. The CDR3 DNA sequence: TGCGCCAGCAGCCTCCCGACAGGATCTGGGGCCAACGTCCTGACTTTC.

The sample holds one count of this clone. The rearrangement uses TRBV6-4 and TRBJ2-3; 11 bases map to TRBD1. The CDR3 covers 16 residues. Trimming at V came to 4 bases and at J to 4 bases, leaving 7 bases not matched to a gene. CDR1 is MRHNA, CDR2 SNTAGT, per germline. CDR3 in amino acids: CASSAVPGQGADTQYF. CDR3 DNA sequence: TGTGCCAGCAGTGCCGTCCCGGGACAGGGGGCAGATACGCAGTATTTT.

The chain is built from TRBV7-9 and TRBJ2-1; 8 bases agree with TRBD2. V shed 2 bases and J 8 bases; nucleotides not matched to a gene: 5. Germline CDR1 is SEHNR and CDR2 is FQNEAQ (reference sequence). This CDR3 has 14 residues. The DNA for the CDR3 is TGTGCCAGCAGCTTAACCGGACTAGCTTATGAGCAGTTCTTC. Its protein is CASSLTGLAYEQFF. Supplemented by reference TRBV7-9 and TRBJ2-1, the full variable domain reads DTGVSQNPRHKITKRGQNVTFRCDPISEHNRLYWYRQTLGQGPEFLTYFQNEAQLEKSRLLSDRFSAERPKGSFSTLEIQRTEQGDSAMYLCASSLTGLAYEQFFGPGTRLTVL.